This TCR beta chain was identified during a study of T cells in localized non-small cell lung cancer. V gave up 7 bases and J gave up 2 bases, with 12 bases separating them. The CDR3 runs to 14 residues. Germline V gene data show CDR1 as MNHEY and CDR2 as SVGAGI. Sequencing was performed with immunoSEQ multiplex PCR; in TCRdb, only in-frame clones are kept and a portion is missing. This sample has roughly 48,000 clones, with less than 85% found just once. With respect to this clone: Its antigen is unknown.

Study observations and caveats: Tumor trailed uninvolved adjacent lung in T cell clonality, which peaked there. Blood T cell density predicted longer survival; adjacent-lung clonality, shorter. Adjacent lung tissue had a median about 60 of the top 100 clones found in the tumor.

The clonotype comes from a woman aged 40-75 years with stage II lung adenocarcinoma. The V gene is TRBV6-5, the J gene TRBJ2-1, with no clear D. This material consisted of PBMCs, taken before any cancer treatment. The CDR3 sequence: CASKDGSTYNEQFF. Written as DNA, the CDR3 is TGTGCCAGCAAGGACGGCAGCACCTACAATGAGCAGTTCTTC.